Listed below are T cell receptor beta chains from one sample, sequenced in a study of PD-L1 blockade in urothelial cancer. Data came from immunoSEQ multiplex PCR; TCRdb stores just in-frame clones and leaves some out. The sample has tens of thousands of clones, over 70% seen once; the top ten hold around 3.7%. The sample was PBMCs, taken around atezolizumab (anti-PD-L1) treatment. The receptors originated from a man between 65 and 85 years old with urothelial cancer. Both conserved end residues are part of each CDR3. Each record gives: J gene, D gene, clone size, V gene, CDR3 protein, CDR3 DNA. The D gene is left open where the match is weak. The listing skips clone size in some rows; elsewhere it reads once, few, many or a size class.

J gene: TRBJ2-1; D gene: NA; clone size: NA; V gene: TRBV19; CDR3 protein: CASSIVGGEDFVDEQFF; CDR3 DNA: TGTGCCAGTAGTATTGTCGGAGGGGAGGACTTCGTAGATGAGCAGTTCTTC
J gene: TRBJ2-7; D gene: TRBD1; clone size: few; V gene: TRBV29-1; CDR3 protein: CSVQGAYEQYF; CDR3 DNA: TGCAGCGTCCAGGGGGCCTACGAGCAGTACTTC
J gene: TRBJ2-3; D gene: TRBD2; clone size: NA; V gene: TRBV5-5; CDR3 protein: CASSLGAGPSTDTQYF; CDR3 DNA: TGTGCCAGCAGCTTGGGAGCGGGACCTAGCACAGATACGCAGTATTTT
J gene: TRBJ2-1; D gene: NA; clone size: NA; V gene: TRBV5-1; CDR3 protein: CASSFTGPSSSYNEQFF; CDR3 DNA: TGCGCCAGCAGCTTTACAGGGCCCTCAAGCTCCTACAATGAGCAGTTCTTC
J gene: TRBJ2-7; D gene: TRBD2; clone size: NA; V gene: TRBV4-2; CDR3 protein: CASSQVVGTSKHPLTYEQYF; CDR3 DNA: TGTGCCAGCAGCCAAGTCGTCGGGACTAGTAAGCACCCTCTCACCTACGAGCAGTACTTC
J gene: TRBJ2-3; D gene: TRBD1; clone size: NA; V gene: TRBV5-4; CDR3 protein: CASGWGTGSTDTQYF; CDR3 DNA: TGTGCCAGCGGGTGGGGGACAGGGAGCACAGATACGCAGTATTTT
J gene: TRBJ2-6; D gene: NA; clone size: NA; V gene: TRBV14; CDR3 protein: CASSGARGSGANVLTF; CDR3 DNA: TGTGCCAGCAGTGGGGCAAGGGGTTCTGGGGCCAACGTCCTGACTTTC
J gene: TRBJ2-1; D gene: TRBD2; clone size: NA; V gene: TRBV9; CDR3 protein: CASSSGTSGRAYNEQFF; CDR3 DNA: TGTGCCAGCAGCTCAGGGACTAGCGGGAGGGCCTACAATGAGCAGTTCTTC
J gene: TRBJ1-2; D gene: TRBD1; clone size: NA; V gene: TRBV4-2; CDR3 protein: CASSQEVRGRGYTF; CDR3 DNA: TGTGCCAGCAGCCAAGAAGTCAGGGGGAGGGGCTACACCTTC
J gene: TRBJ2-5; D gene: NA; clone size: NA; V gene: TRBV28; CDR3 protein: CASSWGQAQETQYF; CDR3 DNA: TGTGCCAGCAGTTGGGGGCAGGCCCAAGAGACCCAGTACTTC
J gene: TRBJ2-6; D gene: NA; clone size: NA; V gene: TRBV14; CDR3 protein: CASSQGAGANVLTF; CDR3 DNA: TGTGCCAGCAGCCAGGGGGCCGGGGCCAACGTCCTGACTTTC
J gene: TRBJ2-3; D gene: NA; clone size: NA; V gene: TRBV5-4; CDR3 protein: CASSREGVTDTQYF; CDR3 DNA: TGTGCCAGCAGCCGGGAAGGAGTCACAGATACGCAGTATTTT
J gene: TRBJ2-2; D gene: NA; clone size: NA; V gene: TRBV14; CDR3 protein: CASSPGGLELFF; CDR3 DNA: TGTGCCAGCAGTCCCGGGGGTTTAGAGCTGTTTTTT
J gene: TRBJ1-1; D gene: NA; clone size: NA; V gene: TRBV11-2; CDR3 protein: CASSSQTGNTEAFF; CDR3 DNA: TGTGCCAGCAGCTCACAAACGGGGAACACTGAAGCTTTCTTT
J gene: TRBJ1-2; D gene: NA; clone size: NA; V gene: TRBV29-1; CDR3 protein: CSVEKEGNYGYTF; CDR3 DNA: TGCAGCGTTGAGAAAGAGGGAAACTATGGCTACACCTTC
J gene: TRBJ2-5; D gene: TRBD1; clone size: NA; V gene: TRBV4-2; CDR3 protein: CASSKETGYETQYF; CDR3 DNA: TGTGCCAGCAGCAAGGAGACAGGGTACGAGACCCAGTACTTC
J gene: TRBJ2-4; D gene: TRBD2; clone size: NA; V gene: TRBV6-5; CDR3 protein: CASRELAGALPEYF; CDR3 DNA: TGTGCCAGCAGAGAACTAGCGGGGGCTCTCCCAGAGTACTTC
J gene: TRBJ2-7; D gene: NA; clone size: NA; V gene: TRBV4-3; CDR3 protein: CASSQGTGWDYEQYF; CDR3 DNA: TGCGCCAGCAGCCAAGGCACAGGGTGGGACTACGAGCAGTACTTC
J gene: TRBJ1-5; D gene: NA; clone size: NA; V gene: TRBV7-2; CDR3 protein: CASSLESGGAQPQHF; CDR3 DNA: TGTGCCAGCAGCTTAGAGTCCGGAGGGGCGCAGCCCCAGCATTTT
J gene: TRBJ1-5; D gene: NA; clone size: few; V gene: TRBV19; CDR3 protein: CASSTVSGGVHQPQHF; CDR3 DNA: TGTGCCAGTAGTACCGTCTCCGGAGGGGTTCATCAGCCCCAGCATTTT
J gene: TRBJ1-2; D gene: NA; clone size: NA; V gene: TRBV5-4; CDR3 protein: CASSTPRGNYGYTF; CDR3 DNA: TGTGCCAGCAGCACCCCCAGGGGCAACTATGGCTACACCTTC
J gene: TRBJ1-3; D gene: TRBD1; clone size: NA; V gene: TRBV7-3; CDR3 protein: CASSQPGQGSGNTIYF; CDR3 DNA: TGTGCCAGCAGCCAGCCGGGACAGGGCTCTGGAAACACCATATATTTT
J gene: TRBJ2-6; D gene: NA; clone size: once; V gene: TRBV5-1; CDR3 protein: CASSLPGAGANVLTF; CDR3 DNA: TGCGCCAGCAGCTTGCCCGGGGCTGGGGCCAACGTCCTGACTTTC
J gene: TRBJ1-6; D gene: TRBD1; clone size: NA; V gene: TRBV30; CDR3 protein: CAWSVDRGSPLHF; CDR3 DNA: TGTGCCTGGAGTGTAGACAGGGGTTCACCCCTCCACTTT
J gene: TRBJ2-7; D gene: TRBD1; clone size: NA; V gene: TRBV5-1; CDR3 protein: CASSGETGGEQYF; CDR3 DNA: TGCGCCAGCAGCGGAGAGACAGGGGGCGAGCAGTACTTC
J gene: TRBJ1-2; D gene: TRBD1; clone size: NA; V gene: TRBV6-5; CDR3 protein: CASRATGAGGGYTF; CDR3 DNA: TGTGCCAGCAGGGCAACAGGGGCGGGGGGGGGCTACACCTTC
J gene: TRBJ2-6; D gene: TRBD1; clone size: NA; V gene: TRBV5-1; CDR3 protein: CASSIDRAGANVLTF; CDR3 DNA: TGCGCCAGCAGCATCGACAGGGCTGGGGCCAACGTCCTGACTTTC
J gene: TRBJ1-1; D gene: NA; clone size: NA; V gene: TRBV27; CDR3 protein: CASSYLQGPDTEAFF; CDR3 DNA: TGTGCCAGCAGTTACCTACAGGGCCCCGACACTGAAGCTTTCTTT
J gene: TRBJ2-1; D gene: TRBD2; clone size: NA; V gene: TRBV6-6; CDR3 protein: CASSRLAGGSYNEQFF; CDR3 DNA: TGTGCCAGCAGCAGACTAGCGGGAGGGTCCTACAATGAGCAGTTCTTC
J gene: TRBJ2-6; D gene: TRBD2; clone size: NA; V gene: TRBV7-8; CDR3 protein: CASIPAGASGANVLTF; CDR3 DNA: TGTGCCAGCATCCCAGCGGGGGCTTCTGGGGCCAACGTCCTGACTTTC
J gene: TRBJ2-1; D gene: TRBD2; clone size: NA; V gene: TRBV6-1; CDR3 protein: CASRSSGTDEQFF; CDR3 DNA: TGTGCCAGCAGATCTAGCGGGACCGATGAGCAGTTCTTC
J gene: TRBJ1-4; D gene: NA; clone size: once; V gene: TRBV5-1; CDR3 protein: CASSQRTGGGEKLFF; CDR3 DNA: TGCGCCAGCAGCCAAAGGACGGGTGGAGGAGAAAAACTGTTTTTT
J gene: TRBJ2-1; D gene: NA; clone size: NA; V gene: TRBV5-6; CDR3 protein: CATEGRYNEQFF; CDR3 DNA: TGTGCCACGGAGGGTCGGTACAATGAGCAGTTCTTC
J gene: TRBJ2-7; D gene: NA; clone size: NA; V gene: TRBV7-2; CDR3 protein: CASSSSGFSSYEQYF; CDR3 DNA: TGTGCCAGCAGCAGCAGCGGGTTTAGCTCCTACGAGCAGTACTTC
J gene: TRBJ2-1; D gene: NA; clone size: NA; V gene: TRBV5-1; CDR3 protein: CASSLLYGGSYEQFF; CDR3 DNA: TGCGCCAGCAGCTTGTTATACGGGGGTAGCTATGAGCAGTTCTTC
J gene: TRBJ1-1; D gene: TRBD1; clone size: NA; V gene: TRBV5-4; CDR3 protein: CASSPPGQISYTEAFF; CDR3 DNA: TGTGCCAGCAGCCCTCCGGGACAGATATCGTACACTGAAGCTTTCTTT
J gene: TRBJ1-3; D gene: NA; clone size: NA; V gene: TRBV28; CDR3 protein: CASSIGSSGNTIYF; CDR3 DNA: TGTGCCAGCAGTATCGGGAGCTCTGGAAACACCATATATTTT
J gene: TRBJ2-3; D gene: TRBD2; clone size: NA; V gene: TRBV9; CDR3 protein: CASSPLTSGVTDTQYF; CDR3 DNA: TGTGCCAGCAGCCCTCTTACTAGCGGGGTTACAGATACGCAGTATTTT
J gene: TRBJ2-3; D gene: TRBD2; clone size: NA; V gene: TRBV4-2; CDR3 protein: CASSHGEASGGAADTQYF; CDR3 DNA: TGTGCCAGCAGCCACGGAGAGGCTAGCGGGGGGGCGGCAGATACGCAGTATTTT
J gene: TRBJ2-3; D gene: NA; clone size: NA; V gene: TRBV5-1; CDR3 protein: CASSEFSGVADTQYF; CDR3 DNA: TGCGCCAGCAGCGAATTCTCGGGGGTCGCAGATACGCAGTATTTT
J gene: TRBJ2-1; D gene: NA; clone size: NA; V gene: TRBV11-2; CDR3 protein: CASSLGHPNEQFF; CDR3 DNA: TGTGCCAGCAGCTTAGGACATCCCAATGAGCAGTTCTTC
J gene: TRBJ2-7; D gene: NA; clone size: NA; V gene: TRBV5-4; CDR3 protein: CASSTPSGESYEQYF; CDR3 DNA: TGTGCCAGCAGCACCCCGTCCGGAGAATCATACGAGCAGTACTTC